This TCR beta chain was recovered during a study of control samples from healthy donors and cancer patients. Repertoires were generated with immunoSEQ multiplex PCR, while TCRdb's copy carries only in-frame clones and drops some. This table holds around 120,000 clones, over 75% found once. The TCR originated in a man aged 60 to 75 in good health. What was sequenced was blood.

CDR3 DNA: TGCGCCAGCAGCTCGGGACAGCCCAATCAGCCCCAGCATTTT. Its translation is CASSSGQPNQPQHF. The chain combines TRBV5-1 with TRBJ1-5; 7 bases are shared with TRBD1. The CDR3 is 14 amino acids. With 3 bases clipped from V and 3 bases from J, the junction kept 3 bases outside the gene matches. The V gene's germline CDR1 is SGHRS and CDR2 YFSETQ.